These 16 T cell receptor beta chains originate from one sample sequenced in a study of regulatory T cells in long-lasting Graves disease (dated by TCRdb to about 2021). The method was multiplex PCR. Sequencer: Illumina HiSeq 4000. To build TCR beta libraries, CDR3 regions were amplified by Arm-PCR using iRepertoire HTBI primers. Using fastp at Q25 and MiXCR, TCRdb reprocessed the public reads and kept productive beta chains. Entries that share a CDR3 protein sequence are merged under the most common genes and DNA. The sample table lists roughly 490,000 distinct CDR3 sequences, roughly 23% of them with a count of one. The top ten clones comprise around 14% of the sample. This specimen's time point label, per the study, means: persistent/refractory GD, antithyroid drugs over 5 years with positive TRAb. RNA was extracted from PBMCs in TRIzol for both TCR sequencing and RNA sequencing. Sequences were derived from peripheral blood mononuclear cells (PBMCs), sampled when the disease was refractory, from a patient treated with antithyroid drugs. Receptor source: a female donor with Graves disease.

This chain uses TRBV5-5 with TRBJ1-1, with 9 positions matching TRBD1. The J segment lost 6 bases and the V segment lost 5 bases, leaving 5 bases of the junction unmatched. Germline CDR1 SGHKS, CDR2 YYEKEE (reference sequence). This CDR3 contains 13 residues. The CDR3: CASRQGATAEAFF. In DNA form, the CDR3 reads TGTGCCAGCAGACAGGGGGCTACGGCTGAAGCTTTCTTT.

This chain joins TRBV7-3 and TRBJ2-2; 12 nucleotides match TRBD2. The CDR3 has 18 residues. In germline, CDR1 is SGHTA, CDR2 FQGTGA. V gave up 4 bases and J gave up 7 bases; unmatched junction bases: 13. The CDR3 DNA follows: TGTGCCAGCAGCTCCCGACCGCTAGCGGGGGGGCCAAACGGGGAGCTGTTTTTT. As protein: CASSSRPLAGGPNGELFF.

This clonotype was counted ten times or more. The V and J genes are TRBV29-1 and TRBJ2-7, with 12 bases identical to TRBD1. The CDR3 is made up of 12 amino acids. Germline V gene lookup returns CDR1 SQVTM and CDR2 ANQGSEA. The CDR3 bases are TGCAGGGCCGGGACAGGGGGCGACGAGCAGTACTTC. It specifies CRAGTGGDEQYF.

The DNA for the CDR3 is TGTGCCAGCAGCCGATATAACATTCAGTACTTC. This sequence encodes CASSRYNIQYF. The chain employs TRBV6-1 and TRBJ2-4; D is undetermined. Between the trimmed V and J ends, which lost 6 bases and 7 bases, there was a span of 7 bases. The CDR3 runs to 11 residues. CDR1 and CDR2 from the germline V gene are MNHNS and SASEGT.

In this sample, this clonotype turned up many times. V and J are TRBV28 and TRBJ2-6; tentative D call: TRBD2 (5 bases). The CDR3 covers 13 residues. Trimming removed 11 bases from V and 3 bases from J, with 11 bases in between. The germline gives CDR1 MDHEN, CDR2 SYDVKM. The CDR3 DNA sequence: TGTGCCCCCCCGGGGATTGGGGCCAACGTCCTGACTTTC. This sequence encodes CAPPGIGANVLTF.

This clonotype has just a few counts. The gene calls are TRBV9 and TRBJ1-4, with D hard to call. This CDR3 is built from 14 residues. With 0 bases removed from V and 4 bases from J, the gap between germline ends came to 7 bases. Germline lookup yields CDR1 SGDLS and CDR2 YYNGEE. CDR3 DNA sequence: TGTGCCAGCAGCGTAGGCCAGAATAATGAAAAACTGTTTTTT. It codes for CASSVGQNNEKLFF.

This sequence joins TRBV19 and TRBJ2-1; a weak D match, TRBD1 (7 bases). Trimming left V 6 bases short and J 0 bases short, with 24 bases between. Germline lookup yields CDR1 LNHDA and CDR2 SQIVND (reference sequence). This CDR3 is 19 amino acids long. CDR3 region: CASSAEGDSVLSSYNEQFF. The CDR3 DNA sequence: TGTGCCAGTAGCGCGGAGGGGGACAGCGTTCTGAGCTCCTACAATGAGCAGTTCTTC. Combining the CDR3 with reference TRBV19 and TRBJ2-1 gives the whole variable domain DGGITQSPKYLFRKEGQNVTLSCEQNLNHDAMYWYRQDPGQGLRLIYYSQIVNDFQKGDIAEGYSVSREKKESFPLTVTSAQKNPTAFYLCASSAEGDSVLSSYNEQFFGPGTRLTVL.

The chain is built from TRBV5-6 and TRBJ1-1; possible D gene TRBD1, 5 bases. V lost 4 bases to trimming and J lost 0 bases, with 13 bases between them. This CDR3 spans 15 amino acids. Germline V CDR1 and CDR2: SGHDT, YYEEEE. Here the CDR3 reads CASSPIQALNTEAFF. CDR3 nucleotide sequence: TGTGCCAGCAGCCCGATACAGGCCTTGAACACTGAAGCTTTCTTT.

This chain uses TRBV7-2 with TRBJ1-2; D unclear. V was clipped by 3 bases and J by 6 bases, with 11 bases between them. Germline V gene lookup returns CDR1 SGHTA and CDR2 FQGNSA. This CDR3 spans 13 amino acids. The CDR3 sequence: CASSFAETHGYTF. The CDR3 DNA reads as TGTGCCAGCAGCTTCGCGGAGACCCATGGCTACACCTTC.

This sequence joins TRBV6-5 and TRBJ2-2; tentative D call: TRBD1 (5 bases). The CDR3 runs 15 residues. The V end lost 2 bases, the J end lost 0 bases, and 7 bases lay between the germline ends. CDR1 MNHEY and CDR2 SVGAGI come from the germline V gene. The DNA for the CDR3 is TGTGCCAGCAGTTACGGGGCGGCGAACACCGGGGAGCTGTTTTTT. Translation gives CASSYGAANTGELFF.

V gene TRBV6-1 combines with J gene TRBJ2-4, with unresolved D. V lost 6 bases, J lost 0 bases, and 9 bases lay in between. CDR1 and CDR2 from the germline V gene are MNHNS and SASEGT. The CDR3 is 14 amino acids. For the CDR3, the DNA is TGTGCCAGCAGCAGAGAATTAGCCAAAAACATTCAGTACTTC. Translated, it gives CASSRELAKNIQYF.

There are many counts of this clonotype. The J gene is TRBJ2-5, the V gene TRBV6-1; D is uncertain. The CDR3 covers 13 residues. The V end lost 5 bases, the J end lost 5 bases, and 12 bases lay between the germline ends. Germline V gene data show CDR1 as MNHNS and CDR2 as SASEGT. The CDR3 DNA reads TGTGCCAGCAGTCACCCACCAGACGAGACCCAGTACTTC. Its protein product is CASSHPPDETQYF.

This clonotype has at least ten counts. The J gene is TRBJ1-5, the V gene TRBV7-2; D possibly corresponds to TRBD1 (5 bases). The V gene's germline CDR1 is SGHTA and CDR2 FQGNSA. This CDR3 contains 16 residues. V gave up 1 base and J gave up 1 base, with 11 bases separating them. CDR3: CASSLVGAWSNQPQHF. Written as DNA, the CDR3 is TGTGCCAGCAGCTTAGTAGGGGCATGGAGCAATCAGCCCCAGCATTTT.

Comments on this clonotype: Relative to the germline gene, one junction end is altered; a read error may explain this. The CDR3 sequence: CASSQDWQGFYGYTF. DNA for the CDR3: TGCGCCAGCAGCCAAGATTGGCAGGGGTTCTATGGCTACACCTTC. The rearrangement joins TRBV28 to TRBJ1-2; maybe TRBD1 (6 bases). CDR1 and CDR2 from the germline V gene are MDHEN and SYDVKM. CDR3 length: 15 amino acids.

About this clonotype: At one end the junction does not follow the germline gene, possibly because of a read error. The chain has TRBV12-3 or TRBV12-4 and TRBJ1-1; D unclear. The CDR3 extends over 14 amino acids. DNA for the CDR3: TGTGCCAGCGGTTTAATTATTAAGGGTGACGGAGCTTTCTTT. Translating gives CASGLIIKGDGAFF.

This clonotype was seen a handful of times. The rearrangement joins TRBV6-1 to TRBJ1-2; D perhaps matches TRBD1 (6 bases). CDR3 length equals 12 residues. Germline CDR1 reads MNHNS; CDR2 reads SASEGT. The V gene lost 6 bases and the J gene lost 8 bases, with 13 bases spanning the gap. Here the CDR3 reads CASREGGSGYTF. The CDR3 nucleotides are TGTGCCAGCAGGGAGGGGGGAAGCGGCTACACCTTC.